One and the same sample provided the 7 T cell receptor beta chains below, sequenced in a study of blood T cells in healthy people across ages. Through a sample-barcoded 5' primer and a J-beta primer mix, a second PCR was run for about 7 to 12 cycles. MiXCR was run by TCRdb on the 5' RACE reads, yielding one entry per CDR3 protein. The sample lists 450,000 to 700,000 distinct CDR3 sequences; 25% to 30% were seen once. Material: blood. These receptors originate from a woman aged 70-85 years in good health.

The V call is TRBV12-3 or TRBV12-4, the J call TRBJ2-3; TRBD1 is a possible D gene (5 bases). V dropped 8 bases and J dropped 4 bases, with 16 bases sitting between them. The CDR3 loop spans 14 amino acids. The CDR3 DNA sequence: TGTGCCAGCCCCACCAGGGAAGGGTCAGATACGCAGTATTTT. As protein: CASPTREGSDTQYF.

The V and J genes are TRBV2 and TRBJ1-1; D is unclear. This CDR3 is built from 11 residues. The V end lost 6 bases, the J end lost 8 bases, and 10 bases lay between the germline ends. Germline V gene data show CDR1 as SNHLY and CDR2 as FYNNEI. The CDR3: CASSYMLEAFF. The CDR3 region has the DNA TGTGCCAGCAGCTATATGCTAGAAGCTTTCTTT.

This clonotype was counted between two and nine times. This could be a read error, since a much larger clone is one nucleotide away. The chain links TRBV10-3 to TRBJ2-5; 9 bases are shared with TRBD1. CDR1 is ENHRY, CDR2 SYGVKD, per germline. This CDR3 contains 13 residues. With 10 bases clipped from V and 2 bases from J, the junction kept 5 bases outside the gene matches. For the CDR3, the DNA is TGTGCCACCAGAGGACAGGGGCAAGAGACCCAGTACTTC. This gives the protein CATRGQGQETQYF.

This clonotype was counted a few times. The chain has TRBV5-1 and TRBJ1-1; D is ambiguous. V lost 0 bases and J 2 bases, leaving 8 bases between the germline ends. The CDR3 loop spans 14 amino acids. Germline V lookup: CDR1 SGHRS, CDR2 YFSETQ. CDR3 region: CASSLARPNTEAFF. The CDR3 nucleotides read TGCGCCAGCAGCTTGGCCAGACCTAACACTGAAGCTTTCTTT.

This clonotype was counted only a few times. The rearrangement uses TRBV10-3 and TRBJ1-1; 7 bases are shared with TRBD1. Germline CDR1 and CDR2: ENHRY and SYGVKD. Losses at the gene ends were 11 bases for V and 0 bases for J; bases not matched to a gene: 6. The CDR3 length is 13 residues. CDR3 residues: CAVHRGMNTEAFF. In nucleotides, the CDR3 is TGTGCCGTTCACAGGGGAATGAACACTGAAGCTTTCTTT.

V usage is TRBV7-2 and J usage is TRBJ2-2; 8 nucleotides agree with TRBD1. Trimming took 5 bases from V and 5 from J; bases not matched to a gene: 13. Germline V gene data show CDR1 as SGHTA and CDR2 as FQGNSA. The CDR3 has 17 residues. As DNA, the CDR3 is TGTGCCAGCAGCCCCTCGGACAGGGCTTGGGATACCGGGGAGCTGTTTTTT. This translates into CASSPSDRAWDTGELFF.

This clonotype was observed once. The V gene is TRBV20-1, the J gene TRBJ1-2; 10 bases fit TRBD1. This CDR3 is built from 15 residues. J was trimmed by 3 bases and V by 2 bases; bases with no gene match: 6. CDR1 and CDR2 (germline): DFQATT, SNEGSKA (reference sequence). DNA of the CDR3: TGCAGTGCTAGAAAACCCGGGACAGGGGACTATGGCTACACCTTC. Translated, it gives CSARKPGTGDYGYTF.